The clone carrying this TCR beta chain was detected a few times. In the source study's methods: Amplification from reference gene primers served as the basis for estimated nucleated cell counts. The data were produced by immunoSEQ multiplex PCR, yet TCRdb's version contains in-frame clones alone and is incomplete. V and J calls and clone size are given by that table; D and trimming were obtained from the DNA. The sample records about 160,000 clones, 81% being singletons. Which cohort a participant joined came from the clinical history participants gave. The data derive from a study of blood T cell repertoires in COVID-19. The CDR3 extends over 14 amino acids. The germline gives CDR1 SNHLY, CDR2 FYNNEI. The V segment lost 10 bases and the J segment 6 bases; nucleotides outside the gene matches: 9.

The sequenced sample consisted of PBMCs or T cells enriched from blood (not recorded which). The chain joins TRBV2 to TRBJ2-2, with 9 nucleotides matching TRBD2. The receptor was derived from a woman aged 40 to 50 with acute COVID-19. The chain's CDR3 is CAILWREGAGELFF. The CDR3 coding sequence is TGTGCCATTCTATGGCGGGAGGGAGCCGGGGAGCTGTTTTTT.